The sequence of this TCR beta chain was determined in a study of T cell responses to AZD1222 COVID-19 vaccine. Study-level findings and limits: Most donors were white British and more were female, and clonal diversity was possibly underestimated. In all cases, repertoires were sampled only after the peak T cell response.

Clones were read by immunoSEQ multiplex PCR, and TCRdb kept only the in-frame ones, dropping some. The sample carries about 160,000 clones, more than 75% recorded once. The V and J ends lost 3 bases and 8 bases respectively, with 26 bases between them. Per germline, CDR1 KGHSH and CDR2 LQKENI. This CDR3 has 18 amino acids. A word on this clone: Its matching antigen is unknown.

The source of this sequence is an adult who received the AZD1222 COVID-19 vaccine. Sequencing used peripheral blood, obtained 28 days after the second AZD1222 dose. The chain couples TRBV18 to TRBJ2-4, with D tentatively TRBD2 (6 bases). CDR3 DNA sequence: TGTGCCAGCTCACCCCCCAGGGTCGGGGGAGTTCTTGGTTACATTCAGTACTTC. Translation gives CASSPPRVGGVLGYIQYF.